What follows is one T cell receptor beta chain and its context. This CDR3 region has 12 residues. Germline loops: CDR1 SGHTA, CDR2 FQGNSA. Deletions cut 3 bases from V and 11 bases from J, with 11 bases between. TCRdb ran MiXCR on the 5' RACE reads and lists one entry per CDR3 protein. The data contain around 500,000 distinct CDR3 sequences, approximately 15% of them singletons. This sample was taken from a study of identical twins. These data also featured in a second study, about yellow fever vaccine responses in identical twins.

Sequencing was carried out using CD4+ T cells sorted from blood. V gene TRBV7-2 combines with J gene TRBJ2-4; D might be TRBD1 (5 bases). The clonotype originates from a woman younger than 35 in good health. The CDR3 sequence is CASSFGHSFQYF. CDR3 sequence (DNA): TGTGCCAGCAGCTTCGGACATAGCTTTCAGTACTTC.